This T cell receptor (beta chain) was recovered during a study of metastatic and nonmetastatic thyroid tumors. Study-level results: According to reports, the diversity of TCR beta was significantly higher in malignant thyroid tumors than in benign nodules, and this held in both blood and tumor samples.

Per the original methods: Building a distant-metastasis classifier for papillary thyroid cancer drew on CDR3 differences across clinicopathological groups. MiXCR was used by TCRdb to re-call the PCR reads. What appears here as the V and J calls and clone size reflects TCRdb's work, not the paper's. The sample includes about 11,000 clones, around 41% of them seen just once. Thyroid surgery was preceded by no treatment in any patient. This CDR3 is built from 13 residues. V shed 5 bases and J shed 0 bases, with 8 bases lying between them. Looked up from germline, CDR1 is MDHEN and CDR2 is SYDVKM. For this clone: Its antigen is unidentified.

This sequence originates from a female donor with papillary thyroid cancer or a benign thyroid nodule (not recorded which). Some clones in this sample may be carry-over from other donors' samples. This chain uses TRBV28 with TRBJ2-7, with D unresolved. Sequencing was carried out using tumor tissue. CDR3 sequence (DNA): TGTGCCAGCAGTCTAGAGTCCTCCTACGAGCAGTACTTC. It translates to CASSLESSYEQYF.